The clone carrying this T cell receptor beta chain was seen a handful of times. Its specificity is not known. This sample was taken from a study of identical twins. Findings of the study overall: Out-of-frame beta chain sequences displayed weaker excess sharing between twins.

V was cut by 4 bases and J by 0 bases, with 3 bases left in between. Germline CDR1 MGHDK, CDR2 SYGVNS. This CDR3 has 12 residues. Via MiXCR, TCRdb re-called the 5' RACE reads, giving one row per CDR3 protein. The sample records hundreds of thousands of distinct CDR3 sequences, 7.5% being singletons. This sample was shared with a second study, whose subject was yellow fever vaccine responses in identical twins.

This receptor was obtained from a young woman in good health. The V gene is TRBV25-1, the J gene TRBJ1-1; no firm D call. The sample comprised memory (CD45RO+) T cells sorted from blood. The CDR3 here is CASSAVNTEAFF. CDR3 DNA: TGTGCCAGCAGTGCAGTGAACACTGAAGCTTTCTTT.